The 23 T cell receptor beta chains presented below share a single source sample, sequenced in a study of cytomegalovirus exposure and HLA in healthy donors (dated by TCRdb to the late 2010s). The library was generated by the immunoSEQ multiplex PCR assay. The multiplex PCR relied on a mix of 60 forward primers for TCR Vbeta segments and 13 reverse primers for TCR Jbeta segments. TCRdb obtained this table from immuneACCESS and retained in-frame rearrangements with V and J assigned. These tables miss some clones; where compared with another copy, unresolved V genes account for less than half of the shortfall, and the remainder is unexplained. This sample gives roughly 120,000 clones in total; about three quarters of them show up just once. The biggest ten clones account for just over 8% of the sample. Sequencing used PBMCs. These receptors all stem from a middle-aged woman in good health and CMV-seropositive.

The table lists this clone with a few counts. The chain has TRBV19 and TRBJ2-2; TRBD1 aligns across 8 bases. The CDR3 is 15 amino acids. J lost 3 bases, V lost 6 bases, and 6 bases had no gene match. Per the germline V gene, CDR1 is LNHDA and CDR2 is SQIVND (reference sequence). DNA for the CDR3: TGTGCCAGTAGCGCGGGACAGGAGTACACCGGGGAGCTGTTTTTT. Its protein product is CASSAGQEYTGELFF.

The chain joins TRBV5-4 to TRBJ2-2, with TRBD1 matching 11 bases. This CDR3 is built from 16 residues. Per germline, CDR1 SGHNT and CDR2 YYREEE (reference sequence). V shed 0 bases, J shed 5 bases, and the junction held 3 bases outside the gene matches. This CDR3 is CASSLGRDRGTGELFF. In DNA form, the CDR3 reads TGTGCCAGCAGCTTGGGCCGGGACAGGGGGACCGGGGAGCTGTTTTTT.

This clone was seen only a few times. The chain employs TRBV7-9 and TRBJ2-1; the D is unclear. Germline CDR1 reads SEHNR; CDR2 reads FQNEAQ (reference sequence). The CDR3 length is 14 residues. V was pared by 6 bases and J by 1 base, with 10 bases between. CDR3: CASRPSTSYNEQFF. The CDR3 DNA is TGTGCCAGCAGGCCTAGTACGTCCTACAATGAGCAGTTCTTC.

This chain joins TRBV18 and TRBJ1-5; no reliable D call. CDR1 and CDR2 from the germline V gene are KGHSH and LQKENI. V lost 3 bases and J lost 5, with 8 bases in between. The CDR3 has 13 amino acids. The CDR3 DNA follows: TGTGCCAGCTCACCCCTAGGTGATCAGCCCCAGCATTTT. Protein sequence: CASSPLGDQPQHF.

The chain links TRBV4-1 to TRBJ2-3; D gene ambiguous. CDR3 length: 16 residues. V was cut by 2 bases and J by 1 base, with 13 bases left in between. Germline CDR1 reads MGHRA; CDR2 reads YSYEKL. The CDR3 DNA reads TGCGCCAGCAGCCAACAATGGCCGGCGGGCACAGATACGCAGTATTTT. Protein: CASSQQWPAGTDTQYF.

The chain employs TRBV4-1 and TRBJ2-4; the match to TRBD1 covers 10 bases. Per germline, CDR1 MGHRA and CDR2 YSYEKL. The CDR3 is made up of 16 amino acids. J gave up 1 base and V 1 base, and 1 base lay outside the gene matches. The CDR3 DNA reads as TGCGCCAGCAGCCAAGTGGGACAGGGGGCCAAAAACATTCAGTACTTC. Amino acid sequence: CASSQVGQGAKNIQYF.

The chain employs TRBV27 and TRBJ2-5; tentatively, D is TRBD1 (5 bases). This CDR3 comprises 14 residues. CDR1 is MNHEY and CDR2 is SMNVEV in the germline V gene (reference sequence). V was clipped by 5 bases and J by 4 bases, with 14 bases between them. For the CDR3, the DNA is TGTGCCAGCAGTCTACGCGTTACAGGAGAGACCCAGTACTTC. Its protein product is CASSLRVTGETQYF.

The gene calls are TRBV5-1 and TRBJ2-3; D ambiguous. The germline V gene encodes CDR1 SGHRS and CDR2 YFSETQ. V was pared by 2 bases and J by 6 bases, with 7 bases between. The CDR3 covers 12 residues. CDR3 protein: CASSFLEDTQYF. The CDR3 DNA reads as TGCGCCAGCAGCTTCCTCGAGGATACGCAGTATTTT.

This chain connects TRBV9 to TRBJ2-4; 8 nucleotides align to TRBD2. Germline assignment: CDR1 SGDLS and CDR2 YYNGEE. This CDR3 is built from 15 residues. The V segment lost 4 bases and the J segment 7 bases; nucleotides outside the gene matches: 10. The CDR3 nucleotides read TGTGCCAGCAGCTCCGGGGTAGCGGGATTTAACATTCAGTACTTC. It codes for CASSSGVAGFNIQYF. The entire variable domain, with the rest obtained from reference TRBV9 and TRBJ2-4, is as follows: DSGVTQTPKHLITATGQRVTLRCSPRSGDLSVYWYQQSLDQGLQFLIQYYNGEERAKGNILERFSAQQFPDLHSELNLSSLELGDSALYFCASSSGVAGFNIQYFGAGTRLSVL.

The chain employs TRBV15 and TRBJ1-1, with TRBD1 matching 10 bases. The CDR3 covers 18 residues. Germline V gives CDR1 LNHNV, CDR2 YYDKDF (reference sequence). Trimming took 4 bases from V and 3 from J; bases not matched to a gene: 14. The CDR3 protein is CATSTVLDRGLEDTEAFF. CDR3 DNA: TGTGCCACCAGCACCGTGTTAGACAGGGGGCTAGAGGACACTGAAGCTTTCTTT.

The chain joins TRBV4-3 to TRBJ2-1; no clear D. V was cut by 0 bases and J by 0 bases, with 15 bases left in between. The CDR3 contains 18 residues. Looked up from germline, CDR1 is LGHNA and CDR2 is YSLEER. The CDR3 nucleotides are TGCGCCAGCAGCCAAGATCAGCTGGTCGCAGGCTCCTACAATGAGCAGTTCTTC. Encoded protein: CASSQDQLVAGSYNEQFF.

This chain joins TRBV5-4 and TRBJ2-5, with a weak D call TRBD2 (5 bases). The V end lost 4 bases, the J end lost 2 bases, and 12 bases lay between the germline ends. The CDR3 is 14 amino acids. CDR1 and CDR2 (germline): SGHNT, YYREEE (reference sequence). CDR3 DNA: TGTGCCAGCAGCCCGGGATTTCTTCAAGAGACCCAGTACTTC. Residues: CASSPGFLQETQYF. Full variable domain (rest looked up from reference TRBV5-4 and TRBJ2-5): ETGVTQSPTHLIKTRGQQVTLRCSSQSGHNTVSWYQQALGQGPQFIFQYYREEENGRGNFPPRFSGLQFPNYSSELNVNALELDDSALYLCASSPGFLQETQYFGPGTRLLVL.

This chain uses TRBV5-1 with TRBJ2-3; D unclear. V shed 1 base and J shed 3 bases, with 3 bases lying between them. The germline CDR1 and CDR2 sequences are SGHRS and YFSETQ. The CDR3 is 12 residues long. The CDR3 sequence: CASSLTTDTQYF. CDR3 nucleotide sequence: TGCGCCAGCAGCTTGACAACAGATACGCAGTATTTT.

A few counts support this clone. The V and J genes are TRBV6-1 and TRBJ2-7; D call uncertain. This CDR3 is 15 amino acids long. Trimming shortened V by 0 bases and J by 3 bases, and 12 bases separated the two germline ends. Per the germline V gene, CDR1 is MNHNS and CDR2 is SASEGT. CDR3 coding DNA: TGTGCCAGCAGTGAAGCAGGCAGCGAGTACTACGAGCAGTACTTC. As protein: CASSEAGSEYYEQYF.

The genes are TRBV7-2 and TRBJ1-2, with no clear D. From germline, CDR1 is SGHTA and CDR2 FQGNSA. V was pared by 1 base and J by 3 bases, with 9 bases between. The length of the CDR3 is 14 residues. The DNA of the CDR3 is TGTGCCAGCAGCTTAGAGAGGGAATACTATGGCTACACCTTC. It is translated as CASSLEREYYGYTF. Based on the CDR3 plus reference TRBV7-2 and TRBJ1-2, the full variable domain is GAGVSQSPSNKVTEKGKDVELRCDPISGHTALYWYRQSLGQGLEFLIYFQGNSAPDKSGLPSDRFSAERTGGSVSTLTIQRTQQEDSAVYLCASSLEREYYGYTFGSGTRLTVV.

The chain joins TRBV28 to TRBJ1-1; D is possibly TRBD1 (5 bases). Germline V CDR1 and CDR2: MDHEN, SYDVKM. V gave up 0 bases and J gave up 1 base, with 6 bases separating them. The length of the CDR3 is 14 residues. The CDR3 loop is CASSLWGGNTEAFF. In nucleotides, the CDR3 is TGTGCCAGCAGTTTATGGGGGGGGAACACTGAAGCTTTCTTT.

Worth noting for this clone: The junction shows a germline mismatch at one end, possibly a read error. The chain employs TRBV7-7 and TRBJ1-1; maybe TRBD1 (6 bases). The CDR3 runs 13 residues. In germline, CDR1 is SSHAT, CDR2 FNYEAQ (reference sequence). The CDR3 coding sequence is TGTGCTAGCAGCTTAAAACAGGGAACTGAAGCTTTCTTT. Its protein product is CASSLKQGTEAFF. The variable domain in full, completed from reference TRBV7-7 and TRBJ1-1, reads GAGVSQSPRYKVTKRGQDVTLRCDPISSHATLYWYQQALGQGPEFLTYFNYEAQPDKSGLPSDRFSAERPEGSISTLTIQRTEQRDSAMYRCASSLKQGTEAFFGQGTRLTVV.

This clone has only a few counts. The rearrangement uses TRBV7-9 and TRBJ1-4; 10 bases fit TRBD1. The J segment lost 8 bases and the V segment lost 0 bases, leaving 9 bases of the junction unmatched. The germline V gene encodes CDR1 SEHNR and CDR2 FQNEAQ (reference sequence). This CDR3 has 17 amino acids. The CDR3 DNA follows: TGTGCCAGCAGCTTAGCGAGGGGACAGGGGAGTTTAGAAAAACTGTTTTTT. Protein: CASSLARGQGSLEKLFF. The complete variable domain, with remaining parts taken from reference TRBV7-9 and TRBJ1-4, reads DTGVSQNPRHKITKRGQNVTFRCDPISEHNRLYWYRQTLGQGPEFLTYFQNEAQLEKSRLLSDRFSAERPKGSFSTLEIQRTEQGDSAMYLCASSLARGQGSLEKLFFGSGTQLSVL.

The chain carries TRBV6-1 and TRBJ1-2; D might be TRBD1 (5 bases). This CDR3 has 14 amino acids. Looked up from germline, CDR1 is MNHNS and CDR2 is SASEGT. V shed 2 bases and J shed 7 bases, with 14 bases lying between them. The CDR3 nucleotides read TGTGCCAGCAGTGAATGGGTGAACAGGATTGGCTACACCTTC. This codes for CASSEWVNRIGYTF.

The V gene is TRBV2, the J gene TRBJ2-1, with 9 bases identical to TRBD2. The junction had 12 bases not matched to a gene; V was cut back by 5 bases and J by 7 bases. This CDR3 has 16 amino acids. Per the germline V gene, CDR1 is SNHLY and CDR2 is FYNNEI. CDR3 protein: CASSPTTSGSLNEQFF. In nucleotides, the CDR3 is TGTGCCAGCAGTCCCACCACTAGCGGGTCCTTAAATGAGCAGTTCTTC.

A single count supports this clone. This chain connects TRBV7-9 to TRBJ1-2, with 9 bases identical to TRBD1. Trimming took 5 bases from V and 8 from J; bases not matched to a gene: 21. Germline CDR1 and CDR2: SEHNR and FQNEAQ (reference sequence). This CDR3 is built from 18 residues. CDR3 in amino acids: CASSPFFSGQGTLWGYTF. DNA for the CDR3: TGTGCCAGCAGCCCCTTCTTCTCAGGACAGGGGACCCTGTGGGGCTACACCTTC. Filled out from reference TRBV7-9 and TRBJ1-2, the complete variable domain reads DTGVSQNPRHKITKRGQNVTFRCDPISEHNRLYWYRQTLGQGPEFLTYFQNEAQLEKSRLLSDRFSAERPKGSFSTLEIQRTEQGDSAMYLCASSPFFSGQGTLWGYTFGSGTRLTVV.

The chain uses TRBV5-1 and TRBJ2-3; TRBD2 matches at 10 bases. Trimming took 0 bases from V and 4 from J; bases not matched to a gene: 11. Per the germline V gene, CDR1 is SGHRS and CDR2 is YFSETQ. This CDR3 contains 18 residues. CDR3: CASSLASVVAGGPDTQYF. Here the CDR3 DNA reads TGCGCCAGCAGCTTGGCCAGCGTGGTAGCGGGGGGCCCAGATACGCAGTATTTT.

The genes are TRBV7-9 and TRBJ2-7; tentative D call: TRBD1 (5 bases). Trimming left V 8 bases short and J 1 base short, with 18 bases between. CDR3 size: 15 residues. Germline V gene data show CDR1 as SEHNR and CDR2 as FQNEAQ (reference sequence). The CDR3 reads CASAHQTAQSYEQYF. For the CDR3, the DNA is TGTGCCAGCGCTCACCAGACAGCCCAGTCCTACGAGCAGTACTTC. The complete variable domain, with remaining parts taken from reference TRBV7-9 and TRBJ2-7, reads DTGVSQNPRHKITKRGQNVTFRCDPISEHNRLYWYRQTLGQGPEFLTYFQNEAQLEKSRLLSDRFSAERPKGSFSTLEIQRTEQGDSAMYLCASAHQTAQSYEQYFGPGTRLTVT.